This T cell receptor (beta chain) was observed in a study of blood T cell repertoires in COVID-19. The wider study: Collection of acute and convalescent COVID-19 samples took place in the United States, Italy and Spain.

Researchers sorted participants into cohorts using their self-reported clinical history. This CDR3 comprises 14 residues. Germline V CDR1 and CDR2: WSHSY, SAAADI. The germline V and J ends were trimmed by 0 bases and 5 bases, with 10 bases remaining between them. In the study's own analysis: The assay estimated nucleated cells by amplifying reference gene primers. The method was immunoSEQ multiplex PCR; TCRdb's version includes in-frame clones alone and lacks a portion of them. V, J and clone size reflect that table, while D and trimming were determined from the DNA. The sample holds approximately 250,000 clones, roughly 79% seen once.

This sequence originates from a man in his forties or fifties who had recovered from COVID-19. The gene calls are TRBV10-2 and TRBJ1-2, with D maybe TRBD1 (5 bases). Sequenced: PBMCs or T cells enriched from blood (not recorded which). This CDR3 is CASSESTETYGYTF. CDR3 coding DNA: TGCGCCAGCAGTGAGTCGACAGAGACTTATGGCTACACCTTC.